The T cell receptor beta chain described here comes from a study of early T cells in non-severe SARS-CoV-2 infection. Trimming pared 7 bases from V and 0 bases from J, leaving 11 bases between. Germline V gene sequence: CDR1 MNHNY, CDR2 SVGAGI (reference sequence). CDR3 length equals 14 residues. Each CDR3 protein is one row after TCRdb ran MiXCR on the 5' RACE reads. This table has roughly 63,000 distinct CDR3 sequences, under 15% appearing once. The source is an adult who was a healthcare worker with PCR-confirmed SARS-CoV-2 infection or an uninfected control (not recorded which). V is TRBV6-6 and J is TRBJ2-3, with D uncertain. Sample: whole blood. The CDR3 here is CASTPGFSTDTQYF. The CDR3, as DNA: TGTGCCAGCACCCCGGGTTTTAGCACAGATACGCAGTATTTT.